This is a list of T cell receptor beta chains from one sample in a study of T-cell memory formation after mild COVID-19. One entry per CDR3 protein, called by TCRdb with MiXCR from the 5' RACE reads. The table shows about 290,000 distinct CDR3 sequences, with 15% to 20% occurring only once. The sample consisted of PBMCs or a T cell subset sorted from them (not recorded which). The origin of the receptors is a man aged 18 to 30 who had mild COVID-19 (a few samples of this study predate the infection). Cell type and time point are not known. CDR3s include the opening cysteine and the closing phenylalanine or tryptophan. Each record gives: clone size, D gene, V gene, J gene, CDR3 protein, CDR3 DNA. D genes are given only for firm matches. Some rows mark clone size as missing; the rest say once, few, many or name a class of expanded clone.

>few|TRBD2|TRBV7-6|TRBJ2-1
CASSLVGLAFGTSYNEQFF
TGTGCCAGCAGCTTAGTAGGACTAGCGTTTGGGACGTCCTACAATGAGCAGTTCTTC
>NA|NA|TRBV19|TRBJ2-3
CASTEGASTDTQYF
TGTGCCAGTACCGAGGGTGCTAGCACAGATACGCAGTATTTT
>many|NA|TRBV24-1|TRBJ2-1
CATGGTPNEQFF
TGTGCCACCGGAGGAACGCCGAATGAGCAGTTCTTC
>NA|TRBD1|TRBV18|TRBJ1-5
CASSPGQGAGNQPQHF
TGTGCCAGCTCACCAGGCCAGGGGGCGGGAAATCAGCCCCAGCATTTT
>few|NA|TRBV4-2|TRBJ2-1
CASTQRQGGNNEQFF
TGTGCCAGCACCCAGAGACAAGGCGGCAACAATGAGCAGTTCTTC
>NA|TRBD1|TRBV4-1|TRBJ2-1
CASSQGQGESLVGNEQFF
TGCGCCAGCAGCCAAGGACAGGGGGAATCGTTGGTGGGGAATGAGCAGTTCTTC
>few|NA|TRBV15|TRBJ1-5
CATSRDRGNQPQHF
TGTGCCACCAGCAGAGATCGAGGAAATCAGCCCCAGCATTTT
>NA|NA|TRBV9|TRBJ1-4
CASSDGGGYEKLFF
TGTGCCAGCAGCGACGGGGGGGGATACGAAAAACTGTTTTTT
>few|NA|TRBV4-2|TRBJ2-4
CASSQDPGNIQYF
TGTGCCAGCAGCCAAGATCCCGGGAACATTCAGTACTTC
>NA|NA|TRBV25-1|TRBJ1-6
CASSDPAYNSPLHF
TGTGCCAGCAGTGACCCAGCATATAATTCACCCCTCCACTTT
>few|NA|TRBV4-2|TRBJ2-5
CASSQDLIEVSETQYF
TGTGCCAGCAGCCAAGATCTGATAGAAGTTTCGGAGACCCAGTACTTC
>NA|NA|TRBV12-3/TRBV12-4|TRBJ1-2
CASSRELYGYTF
TGTGCCAGCAGCAGGGAACTCTATGGCTACACCTTC
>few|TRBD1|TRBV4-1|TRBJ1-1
CASSLGTGEGYTEAFF
TGCGCCAGCAGCCTCGGGACAGGGGAGGGATACACTGAAGCTTTCTTT
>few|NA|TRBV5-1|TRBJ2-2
CASSLIQGGPGELFF
TGCGCCAGCAGCTTGATACAGGGCGGGCCCGGGGAGCTGTTTTTT